The 13 T cell receptor beta chains in this list originate from one sample, sequenced in a study of blood T cell repertoires in COVID-19. Here immunoSEQ multiplex PCR was the method, and the copy in TCRdb shows in-frame clones only, minus some. The sample shows approximately 130,000 clones, around three quarters of them seen only once. What was sequenced was peripheral blood. The receptors come from a woman aged 70 to 79 with acute or convalescent COVID-19.

The V gene is TRBV28, the J gene TRBJ1-1; D is possibly TRBD1 (6 bases). The V end lost 9 bases, the J end lost 2 bases, and 19 bases lay between the germline ends. CDR1 and CDR2 from the germline V gene are MDHEN and SYDVKM. This CDR3 spans 15 amino acids. The CDR3 here is CASREPGHINTEAFF. CDR3 DNA sequence: TGTGCCAGTCGTGAACCGGGACACATAAACACTGAAGCTTTCTTT.

In this sample, this clone turned up once. The chain employs TRBV4-1 and TRBJ2-1; TRBD2 is a possible D gene (6 bases). There are 17 residues in the CDR3. Germline values: CDR1 MGHRA, CDR2 YSYEKL. Trimming cost V 1 base and J 0 bases, with 13 bases left between them. CDR3 sequence: CASSQAQGLSSYNEQFF. CDR3 nucleotide sequence: TGCGCCAGCAGCCAAGCCCAGGGACTTAGCTCCTACAATGAGCAGTTCTTC.

The chain carries TRBV29-1 and TRBJ1-2; 8 bases align to TRBD1. The ends lost 2 bases at V and 7 bases at J; junction bases unmatched: 6. This CDR3 has 13 residues. Germline CDR1 reads SQVTM; CDR2 reads ANQGSEA. The CDR3 reads CSVERQGAGGYTF. In nucleotides, the CDR3 is TGCAGCGTTGAACGTCAGGGGGCGGGTGGCTACACCTTC. Using reference TRBV29-1 and TRBJ1-2 for the parts outside the CDR3, the full variable domain is SAVISQKPSRDICQRGTSLTIQCQVDSQVTMMFWYRQQPGQSLTLIATANQGSEATYESGFVIDKFPISRPNLTFSTLTVSNMSPEDSSIYLCSVERQGAGGYTFGSGTRLTVV.

The V gene is TRBV3-1 (or the pseudogene TRBV3-2), the J gene TRBJ2-1; the match to TRBD2 covers 9 bases. This CDR3 spans 16 amino acids. After removal of 0 bases from V and 7 bases from J, the junction contained 7 bases not matched to a gene. Germline V gene lookup returns CDR1 LGHDT and CDR2 YNNKEL (reference sequence). The chain's CDR3 is CASSQEAGGPGNEQFF. The CDR3 nucleotides read TGTGCCAGCAGCCAAGAGGCGGGAGGGCCCGGGAATGAGCAGTTCTTC.

This clone was seen ten or more times. The chain uses TRBV28 and TRBJ1-5; TRBD1 matches 11 bases. The CDR3 runs to 16 residues. Germline V lookup: CDR1 MDHEN, CDR2 SYDVKM. V gave up 5 bases and J gave up 4 bases; unmatched junction bases: 7. The CDR3 is CASSPAGTGGNQPQHF. The CDR3 DNA sequence: TGTGCCAGCAGTCCCGCCGGGACAGGGGGGAATCAGCCCCAGCATTTT.

The chain recombines TRBV19 with TRBJ1-2, with D possibly being TRBD1 (5 bases). The CDR3 loop spans 14 amino acids. V was clipped by 7 bases and J by 0 bases, with 12 bases between them. Germline V gives CDR1 LNHDA, CDR2 SQIVND (reference sequence). CDR3 sequence reads: CASKAPGTNYGYTF. The DNA for the CDR3 is TGTGCCAGTAAAGCCCCAGGGACTAACTATGGCTACACCTTC.

The chain links TRBV5-6 to TRBJ2-1; 7 nucleotides align to TRBD1. Per the germline V gene, CDR1 is SGHDT and CDR2 is YYEEEE. Unmatched junction bases numbered 1, after V lost 0 bases and J lost 4 bases. The CDR3 has 14 amino acids. The CDR3 protein is CASSLDRGYNEQFF. The CDR3 nucleotides are TGTGCCAGCAGCTTGGACAGGGGTTACAATGAGCAGTTCTTC.

V and J are TRBV5-8 and TRBJ2-5; 9 nucleotides match TRBD1. Germline-derived CDR1 and CDR2 are SGHTS and YDEGEE. The CDR3 totals 17 residues. Trimming removed 0 bases from V and 4 bases from J; junction bases left unmatched: 10. The CDR3 sequence is CASSLDWDRVRGETQYF. The DNA for the CDR3 is TGTGCCAGCAGCTTGGACTGGGACAGGGTGAGAGGAGAGACCCAGTACTTC.

The rearrangement links TRBV6-5 to TRBJ2-1; D gene ambiguous. The CDR3 is 15 amino acids. Germline values: CDR1 MNHEY, CDR2 SVGAGI. V gave up 0 bases and J gave up 5 bases, with 11 bases separating them. This CDR3 is CASSYSIIYNNEQFF. The DNA of the CDR3 is TGTGCCAGCAGTTACTCGATTATCTATAACAATGAGCAGTTCTTC.

This clone has just one count. This chain joins TRBV5-4 and TRBJ2-5; TRBD2 is a possible D gene (7 bases). The CDR3 is made up of 14 amino acids. CDR1 and CDR2 from the germline V gene are SGHNT and YYREEE (reference sequence). The V gene lost 5 bases and the J gene lost 2 bases, with 13 bases spanning the gap. CDR3 nucleotide sequence: TGTGCCAGCAGTAAGAGCGGGACACAAGAGACCCAGTACTTC. This codes for CASSKSGTQETQYF.

This chain connects TRBV7-8 to TRBJ1-5, with 7 nucleotides matching TRBD1. The V and J ends lost 5 bases and 7 bases, in that order; junction bases with no gene match: 8. This CDR3 has 14 amino acids. CDR1 SGHVS and CDR2 FQNEAQ come from the germline V gene. The CDR3 DNA reads TGTGCCAGCAGCCCTGGACAGGTACAACAGCCCCAGCATTTT. This encodes CASSPGQVQQPQHF.

This clone was observed a few times. The chain combines TRBV9 with TRBJ1-2; D unclear. The CDR3 loop spans 13 amino acids. V lost 0 bases and J lost 8, with 11 bases in between. Looked up from germline, CDR1 is SGDLS and CDR2 is YYNGEE. DNA for the CDR3: TGTGCCAGCAGCGTAGGAGGGTCTGGCGGCTACACCTTC. Its protein is CASSVGGSGGYTF.

The rearrangement links TRBV24-1 to TRBJ2-1, with 13 bases that match TRBD2. The length of the CDR3 is 15 residues. V dropped 6 bases and J dropped 7; count of bases not matched to a gene: 5. The germline CDR1 and CDR2 sequences are KGHDR and SFDVKD. The CDR3 loop reads CATSNPGLAGNEQFF. The CDR3 bases are TGTGCCACCAGTAACCCGGGACTAGCGGGAAATGAGCAGTTCTTC.